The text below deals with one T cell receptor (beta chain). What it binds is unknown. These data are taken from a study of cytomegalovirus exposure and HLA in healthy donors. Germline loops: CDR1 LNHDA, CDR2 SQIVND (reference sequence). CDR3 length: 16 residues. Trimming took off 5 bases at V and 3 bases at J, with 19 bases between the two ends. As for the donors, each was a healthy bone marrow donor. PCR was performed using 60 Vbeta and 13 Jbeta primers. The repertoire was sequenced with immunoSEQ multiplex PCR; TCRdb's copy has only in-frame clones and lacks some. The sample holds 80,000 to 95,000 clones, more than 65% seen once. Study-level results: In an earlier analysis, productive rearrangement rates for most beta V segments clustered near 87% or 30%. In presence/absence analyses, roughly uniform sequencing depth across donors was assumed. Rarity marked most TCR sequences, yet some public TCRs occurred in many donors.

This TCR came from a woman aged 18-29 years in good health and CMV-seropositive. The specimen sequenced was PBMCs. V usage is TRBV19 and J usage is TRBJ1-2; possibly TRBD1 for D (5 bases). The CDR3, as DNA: TGTGCCAGTAGTCTAAGGGGAACAGACCTATACTATGGCTACACCTTC. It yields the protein CASSLRGTDLYYGYTF. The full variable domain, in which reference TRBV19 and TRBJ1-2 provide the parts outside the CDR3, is DGGITQSPKYLFRKEGQNVTLSCEQNLNHDAMYWYRQDPGQGLRLIYYSQIVNDFQKGDIAEGYSVSREKKESFPLTVTSAQKNPTAFYLCASSLRGTDLYYGYTFGSGTRLTVV.